Presented here are 21 T cell receptor beta chains from one specimen sequenced in a study of cytomegalovirus exposure and HLA in healthy donors (dated by TCRdb to the late 2010s). Libraries were prepared through the immunoSEQ multiplex PCR assay. For the multiplex PCR, a mixture combining 60 forward primers for TCR Vbeta segments and 13 reverse primers for TCR Jbeta segments was used. TCRdb retrieved this table from immuneACCESS and kept in-frame rearrangements only. Not all clones are present; in checked studies, unresolved V genes account for under half, and no reason is known for the remainder. The table for this sample shows more than 200,000 clones. The top ten clones comprise roughly 0.89% of the sample. Sequencing input: PBMCs. The receptors come from a woman in her 30s in good health and CMV-seropositive.

The rearrangement links TRBV28 to TRBJ1-2, with TRBD1 matching over 7 bases. CDR1 MDHEN and CDR2 SYDVKM come from the germline V gene. CDR3 length equals 14 residues. Trimming at V came to 7 bases and at J to 4 bases, leaving 9 bases not matched to a gene. CDR3 coding DNA: TGTGCCAGCACCGATACAGGGGATCGCTATGGCTACACCTTC. Amino acid sequence: CASTDTGDRYGYTF.

V usage is TRBV28 and J usage is TRBJ2-7; 8 bases are a match to TRBD2. Trimming cost V 10 bases and J 3 bases; bases outside gene matches: 5. This CDR3 spans 12 amino acids. Per germline, CDR1 MDHEN and CDR2 SYDVKM. The CDR3 DNA reads TGTGCCACCCTTAGCGGGATCTACGAGCAGTACTTC. It is translated as CATLSGIYEQYF.

This rearrangement joins TRBV19 to TRBJ1-1; 9 bases line up with TRBD1. Germline loops: CDR1 LNHDA, CDR2 SQIVND (reference sequence). This CDR3 contains 14 residues. The trim removed 5 bases at V and 7 bases at J, leaving 8 bases unmatched. CDR3: CASSFRTGDYEAFF. The CDR3 coding sequence is TGTGCCAGTAGTTTCCGGACAGGGGATTATGAAGCTTTCTTT. Combining the CDR3 with reference TRBV19 and TRBJ1-1 gives the whole variable domain DGGITQSPKYLFRKEGQNVTLSCEQNLNHDAMYWYRQDPGQGLRLIYYSQIVNDFQKGDIAEGYSVSREKKESFPLTVTSAQKNPTAFYLCASSFRTGDYEAFFGQGTRLTVV.

CDR3 amino acids: CASSDRVGYTF. In DNA form, the CDR3 reads TGTGCCAGCAGTGACCGGGTAGGCTACACCTTC. This sequence joins TRBV2 and TRBJ1-2, with D unclear. The CDR3 totals 11 residues. V was clipped by 3 bases and J by 8 bases, with 7 bases between them. Germline V CDR1 and CDR2: SNHLY, FYNNEI.

The chain carries TRBV21-1 and TRBJ1-2. TRBV21-1 is marked as a pseudogene. CDR3 length: 12 residues. CDR3 region: CASIQRNYGYTF. The CDR3 DNA is TGTGCCAGCATCCAGAGGAACTATGGCTACACCTTC.

This chain connects TRBV6-6 to TRBJ2-1; D ambiguous. V lost 0 bases and J lost 3, with 9 bases in between. The CDR3 consists of 15 residues. CDR1 is MNHNY and CDR2 is SVGAGI in the germline V gene (reference sequence). The CDR3 sequence is CASSYSNLGYNEQFF. DNA of the CDR3: TGTGCCAGCAGTTACTCGAACCTAGGCTACAATGAGCAGTTCTTC.

On this clone itself: This sample includes further DNA sequences coding for the same CDR3. The rearrangement links TRBV5-1 to TRBJ2-3; weak D call: TRBD1 (5 bases). This CDR3 spans 14 amino acids. V dropped 4 bases and J dropped 1 base, with 10 bases sitting between them. Germline V gene data show CDR1 as SGHRS and CDR2 as YFSETQ. The CDR3 loop reads CASSPGQGTDTQYF. DNA for the CDR3: TGCGCCAGCAGCCCTGGACAAGGCACAGATACGCAGTATTTT.

This sequence joins TRBV2 and TRBJ1-5; 7 bases fit TRBD1. CDR3 length: 15 amino acids. The trim removed 5 bases at V and 1 base at J, leaving 5 bases unmatched. Germline assignment: CDR1 SNHLY and CDR2 FYNNEI. Here the CDR3 reads CASSPDRASNQPQHF. The CDR3 nucleotides are TGTGCCAGCAGTCCCGACAGGGCCAGCAATCAGCCCCAGCATTTT.

The rearrangement uses TRBV11-2 and TRBJ2-5; D might be TRBD1 (5 bases). CDR1 SGHAT and CDR2 FQNNGV come from the germline V gene. There are 16 residues in the CDR3. V was shortened by 2 bases and J by 1 base, with 14 bases between the two germline ends. The CDR3 DNA sequence: TGTGCCAGCAGCTTATTTTCGTTTACAGGCCAAGAGACCCAGTACTTC. Amino acids: CASSLFSFTGQETQYF.

The chain links TRBV10-3 to TRBJ2-7, with TRBD2 matching over 9 bases. After removal of 4 bases from V and 2 bases from J, the junction contained 9 bases not matched to a gene. CDR3 length equals 16 residues. The germline V gene has CDR1 ENHRY and CDR2 SYGVKD. The CDR3 DNA sequence: TGTGCCATCAGTGCCCTAGCGGGACCGCTCGCCTACGAGCAGTACTTC. It is translated as CAISALAGPLAYEQYF.

The chain joins TRBV27 to TRBJ1-1; TRBD1 matches 7 bases. V lost 4 bases and J lost 1; bases outside the gene matches: 6. Germline values: CDR1 MNHEY, CDR2 SMNVEV (reference sequence). This CDR3 has 15 amino acids. The CDR3 nucleotides read TGTGCCAGCAGTTCTGCCTACAGGGGGAACACTGAAGCTTTCTTT. Protein sequence: CASSSAYRGNTEAFF.

The chain couples TRBV29-1 to TRBJ2-7, with D perhaps TRBD2 (5 bases). V was pared by 7 bases and J by 0 bases, with 16 bases between. The germline CDR1 and CDR2 sequences are SQVTM and ANQGSEA. The CDR3 runs 14 residues. DNA of the CDR3: TGCAGCGGAGGCACGGGGTACCCCTCCTACGAGCAGTACTTC. It codes for CSGGTGYPSYEQYF.

The rearrangement links TRBV27 to TRBJ2-5, with D possibly being TRBD2 (6 bases). Germline CDR1 is MNHEY and CDR2 is SMNVEV (reference sequence). The V and J ends lost 2 bases and 4 bases respectively, with 8 bases between them. This CDR3 spans 13 amino acids. The CDR3 protein is CASSLRRGETQYF. The CDR3 bases are TGTGCCAGCAGTTTAAGGCGGGGAGAGACCCAGTACTTC.

This chain links TRBV7-2 with TRBJ2-7; 10 bases match TRBD2. In germline, CDR1 is SGHTA, CDR2 FQGNSA. V gave up 4 bases and J gave up 4 bases; unmatched junction bases: 4. The length of the CDR3 is 14 residues. Here the CDR3 reads CASSSTSGLYEQYF. The CDR3 region has the DNA TGTGCCAGCAGCTCGACTAGCGGGCTTTACGAGCAGTACTTC.

The gene calls are TRBV7-9 and TRBJ2-1; 9 bases align to TRBD1. This CDR3 is built from 13 residues. Germline CDR1 is SEHNR and CDR2 is FQNEAQ (reference sequence). The junction had 11 bases not matched to a gene; V was cut back by 4 bases and J by 16 bases. The CDR3 sequence: CASSSNNRGPAFF. CDR3 sequence (DNA): TGTGCCAGCAGCTCGAACAACAGGGGGCCCGCCTTCTTC.

The chain joins TRBV19 to TRBJ2-7; 10 bases are a match to TRBD2. With 1 base clipped from V and 2 bases from J, the junction kept 5 bases outside the gene matches. CDR3 length: 16 amino acids. The germline CDR1 and CDR2 sequences are LNHDA and SQIVND (reference sequence). The CDR3 sequence is CASSIASGSSTYEQYF. The CDR3 bases are TGTGCCAGTAGTATAGCTAGCGGGAGTTCTACCTACGAGCAGTACTTC.

The chain carries TRBV27 and TRBJ2-2, with 10 bases matching TRBD1. The germline V gene encodes CDR1 MNHEY and CDR2 SMNVEV (reference sequence). With V trimmed by 1 base and J by 4 bases, 3 bases remained unmatched. The CDR3 is made up of 16 amino acids. CDR3 nucleotide sequence: TGTGCCAGCAGTTTATTTGGACAGGGGGTCACCGGGGAGCTGTTTTTT. Its protein is CASSLFGQGVTGELFF.

The chain has TRBV6-6 and TRBJ2-7; the D gene is possibly TRBD2 (6 bases). Germline V gene data show CDR1 as MNHNY and CDR2 as SVGAGI (reference sequence). The CDR3 is 15 residues long. Trimming left V 4 bases short and J 0 bases short, with 13 bases between. The CDR3 spells CASSSEERVSYEQYF. The CDR3 DNA is TGTGCCAGCAGTTCTGAGGAGCGGGTCTCCTACGAGCAGTACTTC.

The V call is TRBV6-1, the J call TRBJ2-7; tentative D call: TRBD1 (6 bases). The CDR3 is 13 amino acids. The germline gives CDR1 MNHNS, CDR2 SASEGT. V lost 6 bases, J lost 0 bases, and 9 bases lay in between. CDR3 DNA: TGTGCCAGCAGGACAGGTTTCTCCTACGAGCAGTACTTC. Protein: CASRTGFSYEQYF.

The rearrangement links TRBV5-1 to TRBJ1-2, with D uncertain. V shed 4 bases and J shed 2 bases, with 6 bases lying between them. CDR1 and CDR2 (germline): SGHRS, YFSETQ. The CDR3 contains 12 residues. CDR3 in amino acids: CASSELNYGYTF. In nucleotides, the CDR3 is TGCGCCAGCAGCGAACTGAACTATGGCTACACCTTC.

The chain employs TRBV2 and TRBJ2-1; 10 nucleotides agree with TRBD2. Trimming took 9 bases from V and 9 from J; bases not matched to a gene: 8. CDR1 SNHLY and CDR2 FYNNEI come from the germline V gene. The CDR3 length is 13 residues. The CDR3 loop reads CARGLAVDGEQFF. As DNA, the CDR3 is TGTGCCAGAGGACTAGCGGTGGACGGTGAGCAGTTCTTC.